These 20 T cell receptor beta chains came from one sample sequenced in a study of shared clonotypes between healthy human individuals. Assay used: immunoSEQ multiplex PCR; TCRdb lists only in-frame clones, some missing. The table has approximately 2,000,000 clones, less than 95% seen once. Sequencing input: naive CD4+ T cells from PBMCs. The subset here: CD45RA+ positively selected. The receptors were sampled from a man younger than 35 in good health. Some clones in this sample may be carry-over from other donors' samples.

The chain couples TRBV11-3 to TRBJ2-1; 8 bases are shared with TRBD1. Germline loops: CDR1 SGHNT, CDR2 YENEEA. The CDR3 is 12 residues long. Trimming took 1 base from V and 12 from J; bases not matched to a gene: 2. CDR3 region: CASSLATGGQFF. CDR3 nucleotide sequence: TGTGCCAGCAGCTTAGCTACAGGGGGGCAGTTCTTC. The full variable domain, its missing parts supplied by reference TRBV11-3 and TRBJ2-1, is EAGVVQSPRYKIIEKKQPVAFWCNPISGHNTLYWYLQNLGQGPELLIRYENEEAVDDSQLPKDRFSAERLKGVDSTLKIQPAELGDSAVYLCASSLATGGQFFGPGTRLTVL.

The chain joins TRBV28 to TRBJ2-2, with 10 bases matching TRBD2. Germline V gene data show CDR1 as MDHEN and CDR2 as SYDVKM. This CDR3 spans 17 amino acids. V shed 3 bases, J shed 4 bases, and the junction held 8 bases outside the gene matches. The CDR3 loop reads CASSFSLAGVRTGELFF. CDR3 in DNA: TGTGCCAGCAGTTTTTCTCTAGCGGGAGTGCGCACCGGGGAGCTGTTTTTT.

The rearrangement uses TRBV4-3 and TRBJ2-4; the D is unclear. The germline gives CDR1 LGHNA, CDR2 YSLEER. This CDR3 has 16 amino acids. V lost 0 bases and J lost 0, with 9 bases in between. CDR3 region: CASSQDSWLAKNIQYF. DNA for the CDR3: TGCGCCAGCAGCCAAGATAGCTGGCTAGCCAAAAACATTCAGTACTTC.

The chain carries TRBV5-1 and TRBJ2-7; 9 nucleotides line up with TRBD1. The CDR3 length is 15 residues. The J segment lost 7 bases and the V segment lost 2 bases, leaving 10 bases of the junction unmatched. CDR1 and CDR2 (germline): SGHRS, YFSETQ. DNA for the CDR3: TGCGCCAGCAGCTTAGGTGGACAGGGGCGGGTGGAGCAGTACTTC. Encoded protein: CASSLGGQGRVEQYF.

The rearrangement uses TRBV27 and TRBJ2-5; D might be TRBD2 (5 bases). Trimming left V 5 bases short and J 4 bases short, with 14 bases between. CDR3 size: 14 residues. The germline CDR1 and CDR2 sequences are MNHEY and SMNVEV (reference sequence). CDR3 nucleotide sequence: TGTGCCAGCAGTATCGACTATCTGGGAGAGACCCAGTACTTC. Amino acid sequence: CASSIDYLGETQYF.

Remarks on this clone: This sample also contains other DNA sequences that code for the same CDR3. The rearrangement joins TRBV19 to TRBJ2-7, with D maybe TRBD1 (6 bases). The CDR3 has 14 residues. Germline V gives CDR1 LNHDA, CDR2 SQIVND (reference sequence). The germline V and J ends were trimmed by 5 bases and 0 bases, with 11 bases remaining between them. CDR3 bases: TGTGCCAGTAGTCTTCGGGACACCTCCTACGAGCAGTACTTC. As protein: CASSLRDTSYEQYF.

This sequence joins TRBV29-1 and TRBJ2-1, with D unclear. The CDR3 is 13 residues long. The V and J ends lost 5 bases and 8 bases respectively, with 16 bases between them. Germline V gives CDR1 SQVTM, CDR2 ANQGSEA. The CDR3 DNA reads TGCAGCGTTCGACCTTTATTCCGGGATGAGCAGTTCTTC. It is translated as CSVRPLFRDEQFF.

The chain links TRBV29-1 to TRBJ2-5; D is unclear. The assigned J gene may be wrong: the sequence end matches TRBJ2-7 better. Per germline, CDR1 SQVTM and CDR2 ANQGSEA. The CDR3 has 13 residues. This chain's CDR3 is CSVVQLTTYEQYF. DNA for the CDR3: TGCAGCGTTGTTCAGCTTACAACCTACGAGCAGTACTTC.

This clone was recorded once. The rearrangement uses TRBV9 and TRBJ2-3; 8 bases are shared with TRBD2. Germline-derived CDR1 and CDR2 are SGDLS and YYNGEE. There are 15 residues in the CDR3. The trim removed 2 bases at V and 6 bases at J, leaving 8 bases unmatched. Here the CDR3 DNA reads TGTGCCAGCAGCGTTAGCGGGATGATTTCGGATACGCAGTATTTT. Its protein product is CASSVSGMISDTQYF.

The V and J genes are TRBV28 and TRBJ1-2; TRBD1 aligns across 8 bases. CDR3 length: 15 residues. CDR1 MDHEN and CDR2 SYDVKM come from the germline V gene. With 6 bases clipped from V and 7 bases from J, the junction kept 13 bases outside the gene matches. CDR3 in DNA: TGTGCCAGCAGCTCAAGGGACAGGAACTATGGTGGCTACACCTTC. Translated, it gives CASSSRDRNYGGYTF.

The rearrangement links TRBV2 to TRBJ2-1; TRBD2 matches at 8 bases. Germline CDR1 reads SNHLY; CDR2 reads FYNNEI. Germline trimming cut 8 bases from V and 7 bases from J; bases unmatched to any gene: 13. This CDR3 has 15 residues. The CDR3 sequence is CASLHGASGLNEQFF. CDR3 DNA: TGTGCCAGCCTACACGGGGCTAGCGGGCTTAATGAGCAGTTCTTC.

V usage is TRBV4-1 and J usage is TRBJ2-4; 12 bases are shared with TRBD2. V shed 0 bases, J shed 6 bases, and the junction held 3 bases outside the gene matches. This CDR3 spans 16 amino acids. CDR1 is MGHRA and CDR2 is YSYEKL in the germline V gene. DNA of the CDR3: TGCGCCAGCAGCCAAGAACGACTAGCGGGAGTAAACATTCAGTACTTC. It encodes CASSQERLAGVNIQYF.

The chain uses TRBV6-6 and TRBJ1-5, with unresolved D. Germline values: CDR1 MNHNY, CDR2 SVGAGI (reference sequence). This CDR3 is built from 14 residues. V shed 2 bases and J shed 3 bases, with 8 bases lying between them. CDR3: CASSYVEPNQPQHF. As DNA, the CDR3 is TGTGCCAGCAGTTACGTGGAACCCAATCAGCCCCAGCATTTT.

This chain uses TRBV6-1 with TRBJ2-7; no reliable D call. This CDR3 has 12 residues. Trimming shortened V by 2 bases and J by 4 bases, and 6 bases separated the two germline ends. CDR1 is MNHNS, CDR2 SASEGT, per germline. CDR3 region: CASSETEYEQYF. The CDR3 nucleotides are TGTGCCAGCAGTGAAACAGAATACGAGCAGTACTTC.

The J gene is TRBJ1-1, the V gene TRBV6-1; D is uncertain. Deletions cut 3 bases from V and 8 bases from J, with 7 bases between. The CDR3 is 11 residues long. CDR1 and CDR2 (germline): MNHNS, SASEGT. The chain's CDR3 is CASSESPEAFF. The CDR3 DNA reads TGTGCCAGCAGTGAGAGTCCCGAAGCTTTCTTT.

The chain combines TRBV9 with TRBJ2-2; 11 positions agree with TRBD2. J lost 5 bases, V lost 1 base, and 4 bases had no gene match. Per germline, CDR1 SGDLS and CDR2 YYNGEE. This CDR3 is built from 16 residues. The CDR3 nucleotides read TGTGCCAGCAGCGTAACTAGCGGGAGACGGACCGGGGAGCTGTTTTTT. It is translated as CASSVTSGRRTGELFF.

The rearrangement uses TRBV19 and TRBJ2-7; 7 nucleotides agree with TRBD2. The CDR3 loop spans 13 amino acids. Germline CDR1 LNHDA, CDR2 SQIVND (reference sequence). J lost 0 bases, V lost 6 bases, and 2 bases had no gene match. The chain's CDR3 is CASSGRNSYEQYF. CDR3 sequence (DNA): TGTGCCAGTAGCGGGAGGAACTCCTACGAGCAGTACTTC.

The CDR3 coding sequence is TGTGCCAGCAGCGACCCTAGCGGGAGGAGGTCAGATACGCAGTATTTT. Protein: CASSDPSGRRSDTQYF. This sequence joins TRBV7-2 and TRBJ2-3; TRBD2 agrees at 11 bases. The J segment lost 4 bases and the V segment lost 5 bases, leaving 8 bases of the junction unmatched. The CDR3 is 16 residues long. Germline V gene sequence: CDR1 SGHTA, CDR2 FQGNSA.

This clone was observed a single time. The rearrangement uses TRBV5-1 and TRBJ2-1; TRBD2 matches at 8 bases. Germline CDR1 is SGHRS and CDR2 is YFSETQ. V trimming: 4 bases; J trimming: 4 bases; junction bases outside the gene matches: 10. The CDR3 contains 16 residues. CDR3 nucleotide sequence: TGCGCCAGCAGCCCCGTAATCGGGACTAGTTACAATGAGCAGTTCTTC. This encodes CASSPVIGTSYNEQFF.

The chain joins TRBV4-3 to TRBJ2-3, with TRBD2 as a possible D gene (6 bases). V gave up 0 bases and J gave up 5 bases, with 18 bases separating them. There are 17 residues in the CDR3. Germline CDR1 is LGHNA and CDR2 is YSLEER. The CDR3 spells CASSQDMGTWGEDTQYF. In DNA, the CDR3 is TGCGCCAGCAGCCAAGATATGGGGACTTGGGGAGAAGATACGCAGTATTTT.